These T cell receptor beta chains were read from a single sample in a study of B cell selection in AIRE deficiency. Profiled with immunoSEQ multiplex PCR; TCRdb holds only in-frame clones, not every one. In the table there are some 25,000 clones, approximately 97% of which are singletons. The specimen sequenced was conventional CD4+ T cells sorted from PBMCs. The receptors were gathered from a human donor with AIRE deficiency. CDR3s include the opening cysteine and the closing phenylalanine or tryptophan. The D gene is left open where the match is weak. Only part of the rows carry a size: once, few, many, or a class if the clone is expanded.

cdr3_aa cdr3_nt d_call j_call clone_size v_call cdr3_length
CASSASGRYNEKLFF TGTGCCAGCAGTGCATCGGGGAGATATAATGAAAAACTGTTTTTT - TRBJ1-4 - TRBV25-1 15
CASSAKYEQYF TGTGCCAGTAGTGCCAAGTACGAGCAGTACTTC - TRBJ2-7 - TRBV19 11
CASSYLVGKGAFF TGTGCCAGCAGTTACCTCGTCGGGAAGGGAGCTTTCTTT - TRBJ1-1 - TRBV6-5 13
CASQRLAGATGELFF TGTGCCAGCCAGAGGCTAGCGGGAGCCACCGGGGAGCTGTTTTTT TRBD2 TRBJ2-2 - TRBV6-4 15
CASSQFPSGELFF TGCGCCAGCAGCCAATTTCCTTCCGGGGAGCTGTTTTTT - TRBJ2-2 - TRBV4-3 13
CASTRTGEEQYF TGTGCCAGCACCAGGACAGGGGAAGAGCAGTACTTC TRBD1 TRBJ2-7 - TRBV2 12
CASSEMARAQTQYF TGTGCCAGCAGTGAAATGGCGAGGGCCCAGACCCAGTACTTC - TRBJ2-5 - TRBV6-1 14
CASGTGVTGELFF TGTGCCAGCGGGACAGGGGTCACCGGGGAGCTGTTTTTT TRBD1 TRBJ2-2 once TRBV6-5 13
CASSLTGQGPPGGYTF TGTGCCAGCAGCTTAACGGGACAGGGGCCGCCCGGTGGCTACACCTTC TRBD1 TRBJ1-2 - TRBV7-9 16
CASSRRTSEQETQYF TGCGCCAGCAGCCGGAGGACTAGCGAGCAAGAGACCCAGTACTTC TRBD2 TRBJ2-5 - TRBV5-1 15
CAAILKREGRETQYF TGTGCCGCCATCCTTAAGCGGGAGGGGCGCGAGACCCAGTACTTC TRBD2 TRBJ2-5 - TRBV7-8 15
CASSSRRGGNTIYF TGTGCCAGCAGTTCCCGAAGAGGGGGAAACACCATATATTTT - TRBJ1-3 - TRBV7-9 14
CASSQEPSGTGKLAKNIQYF TGCGCCAGCAGCCAAGAGCCTTCAGGGACAGGGAAACTAGCCAAAAACATTCAGTACTTC TRBD1 TRBJ2-4 - TRBV4-1 20
CASSQGSASGRRDTQYF TGCGCCAGCAGCCAAGGATCCGCTAGCGGGAGACGAGATACGCAGTATTTT TRBD2 TRBJ2-3 once TRBV4-1 17
CASSSGSSGGWEQYF TGTGCCAGCAGCTCGGGATCTAGCGGGGGATGGGAGCAGTACTTC TRBD2 TRBJ2-7 - TRBV11-2 15
CASSPNVAAKNIQYF TGCGCCAGCAGCCCTAACGTAGCAGCCAAAAACATTCAGTACTTC - TRBJ2-4 - TRBV4-3 15
CASSPSGTVFRVRSNTEAFF TGTGCCAGCAGCCCGAGCGGGACAGTTTTTCGGGTGAGGTCGAACACTGAAGCTTTCTTT TRBD1 TRBJ1-1 - TRBV14 20
CASRLAVFEPQHF TGTGCCAGCAGGTTAGCGGTTTTCGAGCCCCAGCATTTT - TRBJ1-5 - TRBV6-5 13
CASSYSRSLWQYF TGTGCCAGCAGTTACTCGAGATCCTTATGGCAGTACTTC - TRBJ2-7 - TRBV6-5 13
CASSLSGGDEQYF TGTGCCAGCAGCTTATCAGGCGGGGACGAGCAGTACTTC - TRBJ2-7 once TRBV11-3 13
CASTRDRGVQPQHF TGTGCCAGCACTAGGGACAGGGGCGTTCAGCCCCAGCATTTT TRBD1 TRBJ1-5 - TRBV2 14
CASSISTPGANVLTF TGTGCCAGTAGTATCTCGACCCCTGGGGCCAACGTCCTGACTTTC - TRBJ2-6 few TRBV19 15